This TCR beta chain was observed in a study of cytomegalovirus exposure and HLA in healthy donors. Study outcomes and limitations: The study recorded 150 to 200 TCR beta chains that were cytomegalovirus-associated. Several of the most significant clusters appeared, in a later analysis, to be linked to common viral pathogens. As confirmed in vitro, a few CMV-associated chains were specific for CMV antigens.

At sampling all donors were nominally healthy, likely with unrecorded immune exposures. Primers for the PCR totalled 60 Vbeta and 13 Jbeta. Profiling relied on immunoSEQ multiplex PCR, and the TCRdb table lists in-frame clones only, not all of them. The sample lists 90,000 to 130,000 clones; around 80% were seen once. Germline CDR1 SGHVS, CDR2 FNYEAQ. The junction had 6 bases not matched to a gene; V was cut back by 5 bases and J by 2 bases. The CDR3 loop spans 16 amino acids. This clone was observed once. Its matching antigen is unknown. The source of this sequence is a man aged 25-45 years in good health and CMV-seropositive. The sample was PBMCs. The chain joins TRBV7-6 to TRBJ2-3; 11 bases line up with TRBD2. CDR3 DNA sequence: TGTGCCAGCAGCCTCAGACTAGCGGGGCCCACAGATACGCAGTATTTT. Amino acids: CASSLRLAGPTDTQYF.